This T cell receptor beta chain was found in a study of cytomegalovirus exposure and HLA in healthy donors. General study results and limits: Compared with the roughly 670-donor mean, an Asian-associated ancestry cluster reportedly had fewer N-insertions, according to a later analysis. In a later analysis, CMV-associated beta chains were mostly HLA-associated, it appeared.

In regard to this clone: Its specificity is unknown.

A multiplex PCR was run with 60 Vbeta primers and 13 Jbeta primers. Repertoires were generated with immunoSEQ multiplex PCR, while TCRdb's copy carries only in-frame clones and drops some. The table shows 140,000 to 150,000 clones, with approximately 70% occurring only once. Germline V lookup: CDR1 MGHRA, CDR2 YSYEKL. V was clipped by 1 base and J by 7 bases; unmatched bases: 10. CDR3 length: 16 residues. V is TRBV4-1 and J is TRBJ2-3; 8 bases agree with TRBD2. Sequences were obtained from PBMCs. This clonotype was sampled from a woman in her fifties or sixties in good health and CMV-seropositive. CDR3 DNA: TGCGCCAGCAGCCAAGGGGGCGCGGGAGGAGTGAATACGCAGTATTTT. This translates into CASSQGGAGGVNTQYF.